One sample yielded the 27 T cell receptor beta chains listed below, sequenced in a study of cytomegalovirus exposure and HLA in healthy donors. The PCR used 60 Vbeta and 13 Jbeta primers. Measured with immunoSEQ multiplex PCR; TCRdb has only the in-frame clones, and not every one. This table lists 100,000 to 150,000 clones. The sample comprised PBMCs. Receptor source: a man aged 35 to 55 in good health and CMV-seronegative.

The genes are TRBV11-2 and TRBJ2-5; 8 nucleotides agree with TRBD1. The J call may not be correct, given that the DNA end is closer to TRBJ2-7. The germline gives CDR1 SGHAT, CDR2 FQNNGV. The CDR3 covers 13 residues. The CDR3 protein is CATGDRGIYEQYF. The CDR3 nucleotides read TGTGCCACCGGAGACAGGGGCATATACGAGCAGTACTTC.

The V gene is TRBV6-1, the J gene TRBJ2-7; D perhaps matches TRBD1 (6 bases). Trimming cost V 8 bases and J 1 base, with 12 bases left between them. The CDR3 extends over 13 amino acids. Per the germline V gene, CDR1 is MNHNS and CDR2 is SASEGT. The CDR3 DNA reads TGTGCCAGCGGACAGACCTCTTCCTACGAGCAGTACTTC. Translated: CASGQTSSYEQYF.

The chain employs TRBV5-8 and TRBJ1-5, with TRBD1 identical over 7 bases. This CDR3 has 15 residues. V lost 1 base, J lost 5 bases, and 6 bases stayed unmatched. Germline V gene lookup returns CDR1 SGHTS and CDR2 YDEGEE. For the CDR3, the DNA is TGTGCCAGCAGCTTGTTACAGGGGAAGGATCAGCCCCAGCATTTT. Translation gives CASSLLQGKDQPQHF.

This rearrangement joins TRBV9 to TRBJ1-1; D is uncertain. V was cut by 4 bases and J by 11 bases, with 12 bases left in between. This CDR3 contains 11 residues. Germline CDR1 is SGDLS and CDR2 is YYNGEE. The CDR3 is CASSFGGRAFF. CDR3 DNA sequence: TGTGCCAGCAGCTTCGGCGGGAGGGCTTTCTTT.

V gene TRBV5-1 combines with J gene TRBJ1-1; D is possibly TRBD1 (6 bases). CDR1 is SGHRS, CDR2 YFSETQ, per germline. The CDR3 sequence is 15 residues long. Trimming took 2 bases from V and 1 from J, leaving 12 bases between them. The DNA for the CDR3 is TGCGCCAGCAGCTTTTCACAGGGCCGGAACACTGAAGCTTTCTTT. Protein: CASSFSQGRNTEAFF.

A note on this clone: Sequence at one end of the junction differs from germline and may be a read error. The CDR3 DNA is TGTGCCAGCACGCACGGGGGGGCCCTTTCAGTTTGTTTT. Amino acids: CASTHGGALSVCF. V is TRBV6-1 and J is TRBJ2-3; 8 positions agree with TRBD2. The CDR3 has 13 amino acids. Looked up from germline, CDR1 is MNHNS and CDR2 is SASEGT.

The chain joins TRBV11-3 to TRBJ1-1; D unresolved. Germline V gives CDR1 SGHNT, CDR2 YENEEA. The ends were cut back, 3 bases at V and 3 bases at J, with 8 bases in the middle. This CDR3 is built from 13 residues. CDR3 in amino acids: CASSFLRDTEAFF. Here the CDR3 DNA reads TGTGCCAGCAGCTTTTTGCGGGACACTGAAGCTTTCTTT. The full variable domain, its missing parts supplied by reference TRBV11-3 and TRBJ1-1, is EAGVVQSPRYKIIEKKQPVAFWCNPISGHNTLYWYLQNLGQGPELLIRYENEEAVDDSQLPKDRFSAERLKGVDSTLKIQPAELGDSAVYLCASSFLRDTEAFFGQGTRLTVV.

This chain connects TRBV6-1 to TRBJ1-2; 7 bases are a match to TRBD1. The length of the CDR3 is 13 residues. The germline gives CDR1 MNHNS, CDR2 SASEGT. Trimming removed 6 bases from V and 5 bases from J; junction bases left unmatched: 6. CDR3 protein: CASSAGQLYGYTF. CDR3 DNA: TGTGCCAGCAGCGCGGGACAGTTATATGGCTACACCTTC.

V gene TRBV7-9 combines with J gene TRBJ1-1; perhaps TRBD1 as D (5 bases). V was pared by 8 bases and J by 0 bases, with 13 bases between. The CDR3 length is 14 residues. Germline CDR1 and CDR2: SEHNR and FQNEAQ (reference sequence). The CDR3 loop reads CASLRAGVNTEAFF. The CDR3, as DNA: TGTGCCAGCTTACGCGCGGGGGTGAACACTGAAGCTTTCTTT.

This chain links TRBV4-2 with TRBJ2-4, with 8 nucleotides matching TRBD2. Germline V gives CDR1 LGHNA, CDR2 YNFKEQ. J gave up 0 bases and V 0 bases, and 13 bases lay outside the gene matches. The CDR3 length is 20 residues. CDR3 coding DNA: TGTGCCAGCAGCCAAGAACACCGAGCGGGAGCGTTTGGAGCCAAAAACATTCAGTACTTC. The encoded protein is CASSQEHRAGAFGAKNIQYF.

The chain carries TRBV4-2 and TRBJ2-5; 9 positions match TRBD2. The CDR3 spans 17 residues. The V segment lost 0 bases and the J segment 6 bases; nucleotides outside the gene matches: 11. Germline loops: CDR1 LGHNA, CDR2 YNFKEQ. The CDR3 here is CASSQDLGSGRGKTQYF. CDR3 nucleotide sequence: TGTGCCAGCAGCCAAGATTTGGGTAGCGGGAGAGGAAAGACCCAGTACTTC.

This chain links TRBV11-2 with TRBJ2-1; TRBD2 might be the D (6 bases). CDR3 length: 15 amino acids. The ends were cut back, 0 bases at V and 4 bases at J, with 10 bases in the middle. Germline V gives CDR1 SGHAT, CDR2 FQNNGV. This CDR3 is CASSLERAGYNEQFF. DNA of the CDR3: TGTGCCAGCAGCTTAGAAAGGGCGGGATACAATGAGCAGTTCTTC.

The chain has TRBV19 and TRBJ2-7; 8 bases fit TRBD2. This CDR3 spans 15 amino acids. The V segment lost 1 base and the J segment 2 bases; nucleotides outside the gene matches: 4. CDR1 is LNHDA, CDR2 SQIVND, per germline (reference sequence). The CDR3 loop is CASSIGLALTYEQYF. In DNA, the CDR3 is TGTGCCAGTAGTATAGGACTAGCGCTCACCTACGAGCAGTACTTC.

This chain uses TRBV28 with TRBJ1-1, with D maybe TRBD1 (5 bases). V was trimmed by 2 bases and J by 4 bases, leaving 8 bases between them. The CDR3 runs 13 residues. Germline CDR1 and CDR2: MDHEN and SYDVKM. CDR3 protein: CASSLGGFTEAFF. The DNA for the CDR3 is TGTGCCAGCAGTTTAGGGGGGTTCACTGAAGCTTTCTTT.

This chain joins TRBV19 and TRBJ1-3; 7 bases fit TRBD1. From germline, CDR1 is LNHDA and CDR2 SQIVND (reference sequence). V lost 5 bases to trimming and J lost 2 bases; unmatched junction nucleotides: 3. CDR3 length: 14 residues. CDR3 nucleotides: TGTGCCAGTAGTTTGACAGGGACTGGAAACACCATATATTTT. Amino acid sequence: CASSLTGTGNTIYF.

The V gene is TRBV18, the J gene TRBJ1-1, with D unresolved. This CDR3 contains 12 residues. The V end was cut by 4 bases, the J end by 11 bases, with 14 bases between. Germline lookup yields CDR1 KGHSH and CDR2 LQKENI. This CDR3 reads CASSLSQNQAFF. CDR3 coding DNA: TGTGCCAGCTCACTTTCTCAAAACCAGGCTTTCTTT.

The CDR3 nucleotides read TGTGCCAGCAGTTTAGGACAGCCCTACGAGCAGTACTTC. It specifies CASSLGQPYEQYF. V and J are TRBV27 and TRBJ2-7, with D tentatively TRBD1 (6 bases). Deletions cut 2 bases from V and 2 bases from J, with 7 bases between. CDR1 is MNHEY, CDR2 SMNVEV, per germline (reference sequence). The CDR3 extends over 13 amino acids.

This chain connects TRBV5-6 to TRBJ2-2; D might be TRBD1 (6 bases). V gave up 1 base and J gave up 5 bases, with 18 bases separating them. From germline, CDR1 is SGHDT and CDR2 YYEEEE. The CDR3 covers 17 residues. DNA of the CDR3: TGTGCCAGCAGCTTGTGGGGGCAAAGGTGGGGAACCGGGGAGCTGTTTTTT. This gives the protein CASSLWGQRWGTGELFF.

J is TRBJ2-1 and V is TRBV19; 8 nucleotides line up with TRBD1. Trimming removed 0 bases from V and 7 bases from J; junction bases left unmatched: 5. The germline gives CDR1 LNHDA, CDR2 SQIVND (reference sequence). The CDR3 length is 15 residues. For the CDR3, the DNA is TGTGCCAGTAGTATAGACAGGGGGCTACTTAATGAGCAGTTCTTC. Its protein is CASSIDRGLLNEQFF.

The chain carries TRBV5-1 and TRBJ2-1; 7 bases match TRBD1. CDR1 is SGHRS, CDR2 YFSETQ, per germline. The CDR3 is 15 amino acids. The J segment lost 2 bases and the V segment lost 2 bases, leaving 4 bases of the junction unmatched. The CDR3 sequence is CASSFTGAPYNEQFF. DNA of the CDR3: TGCGCCAGCAGCTTTACAGGGGCCCCCTACAATGAGCAGTTCTTC.

The chain has TRBV5-6 and TRBJ2-3, with TRBD1 identical over 8 bases. Germline V gives CDR1 SGHDT, CDR2 YYEEEE. The CDR3 covers 14 residues. The J segment lost 3 bases and the V segment lost 4 bases, leaving 4 bases of the junction unmatched. CDR3 bases: TGTGCCAGCAGCAAAGGACAGGGAACAGATACGCAGTATTTT. Translated: CASSKGQGTDTQYF.

The CDR3 region is CASSQRGYTEAFF. DNA for the CDR3: TGTGCCAGCAGTCAAAGGGGGTACACTGAAGCTTTCTTT. This sequence joins TRBV2 and TRBJ1-1; weak D call: TRBD1 (6 bases). Trimming took 5 bases from V and 3 from J, leaving 10 bases between them. CDR3 length equals 13 residues. Germline loops: CDR1 SNHLY, CDR2 FYNNEI. Supplemented by reference TRBV2 and TRBJ1-1, the full variable domain reads EPEVTQTPSHQVTQMGQEVILRCVPISNHLYFYWYRQILGQKVEFLVSFYNNEISEKSEIFDDQFSVERPDGSNFTLKIRSTKLEDSAMYFCASSQRGYTEAFFGQGTRLTVV.

The chain has TRBV11-1 and TRBJ1-1; a possible D gene is TRBD1 (6 bases). CDR3 size: 15 residues. Germline loops: CDR1 SGHAT, CDR2 FQDESV (reference sequence). Trimming removed 7 bases from V and 5 bases from J, with 20 bases in between. The chain's CDR3 is CASIDGGAGVTEAFF. As DNA, the CDR3 is TGTGCCAGCATCGATGGGGGGGCAGGGGTGACTGAAGCTTTCTTT.

The chain couples TRBV6-5 to TRBJ2-7; weak D call: TRBD2 (6 bases). This CDR3 is built from 15 residues. V was trimmed by 6 bases and J by 0 bases, leaving 15 bases between them. Germline-derived CDR1 and CDR2 are MNHEY and SVGAGI. The CDR3 DNA reads as TGTGCCAGCAGCGGGGCCGGGGACTTCTCCTACGAGCAGTACTTC. Encoded protein: CASSGAGDFSYEQYF.

The V and J genes are TRBV28 and TRBJ2-3; D remains ambiguous. CDR3 length: 12 residues. V was pared by 1 base and J by 4 bases, with 3 bases between. CDR1 and CDR2 (germline): MDHEN, SYDVKM. The CDR3 sequence: CASSLSADTQYF. The DNA for the CDR3 is TGTGCCAGCAGTTTATCGGCAGATACGCAGTATTTT. Together with reference TRBV28 and TRBJ2-3, the CDR3 gives the full variable domain: DVKVTQSSRYLVKRTGEKVFLECVQDMDHENMFWYRQDPGLGLRLIYFSYDVKMKEKGDIPEGYSVSREKKERFSLILESASTNQTSMYLCASSLSADTQYFGPGTRLTVL.

The gene calls are TRBV30 and TRBJ1-5; no firm D call. The germline V and J ends were trimmed by 3 bases and 4 bases, with 13 bases remaining between them. Germline V gene sequence: CDR1 GTSNPN, CDR2 SVGIG (reference sequence). The CDR3 contains 14 residues. CDR3 sequence reads: CAWRAEAWNQPQHF. DNA for the CDR3: TGTGCCTGGAGGGCAGAAGCGTGGAATCAGCCCCAGCATTTT.

V and J are TRBV15 and TRBJ1-5, with TRBD1 matching 8 bases. CDR1 is LNHNV and CDR2 is YYDKDF in the germline V gene (reference sequence). V shed 0 bases, J shed 0 bases, and the junction held 4 bases outside the gene matches. This CDR3 is 17 amino acids long. This CDR3 reads CATSRDRRGLSNQPQHF. CDR3 in DNA: TGTGCCACCAGCAGAGATCGCAGGGGGCTTAGCAATCAGCCCCAGCATTTT.